A selection of T cell receptor beta chains follows, all from one sample in a study of blood T cell repertoires in COVID-19. This table comes from immunoSEQ multiplex PCR, and its TCRdb copy is limited to in-frame clones, with some not included. The sample lists roughly 170,000 clones, under 90% occurring once. The sample taken for sequencing was peripheral blood. These receptors originate from a human donor in a cohort sampled during active COVID-19. CDR3s include the opening cysteine and the closing phenylalanine or tryptophan. A D gene is named only where the DNA matches it firmly. Part of the rows lack a size; the others show once, few, many or a class for expanded clones.

DNA	CDR3	size	J	V	D
TGTGCCAGCAGTGAAATCAGGACTAGCGGGTCCAATGAGCAGTTCTTC	CASSEIRTSGSNEQFF	once	TRBJ2-1	TRBV2	TRBD2
TGTGCCAGCAGCTTGGCTAGCGGCACAGATACGCAGTATTTT	CASSLASGTDTQYF	-	TRBJ2-3	TRBV11-2	-
TGTGCCAGTATGACATCCACGCAGGCGGGCTACACCTTC	CASMTSTQAGYTF	-	TRBJ1-2	TRBV19	-
TGTGCCAGCGCCGGACAGGGGGCGAATAATTCACCCCTCCACTTT	CASAGQGANNSPLHF	-	TRBJ1-6	TRBV4-2	TRBD1
TGTGCCACCTCGGACAGGGGTGGATCCTACGAGCAGTACTTC	CATSDRGGSYEQYF	once	TRBJ2-7	TRBV2	TRBD1
TGTGCCAGCAGCCTAGGACAGACCTATTCACCCCTCCACTTT	CASSLGQTYSPLHF	-	TRBJ1-6	TRBV5-6	-
TGTGCCAGCAGCTTAGAATTTCAGCGTACCCCCCCCTACGAGCAGTACTTC	CASSLEFQRTPPYEQYF	-	TRBJ2-7	TRBV7-9	-
TGCAGCTACGGGGACAGTAGATGGGCTGAAGCTTTCTTT	CSYGDSRWAEAFF	-	TRBJ1-1	TRBV29-1	TRBD1
TGTGCCACCAGTGAAGGCCCAGAGGGAGCCTACGAGCAGTACTTC	CATSEGPEGAYEQYF	-	TRBJ2-7	TRBV24-1	-
TGTGCCAGCAGCTCCTGGACAGGGGAAGAAGGAGAGACCCAGTACTTC	CASSSWTGEEGETQYF	-	TRBJ2-5	TRBV5-6	TRBD1
TGTGCCAGCAGCCGGCGGGTCGAAGACCACTATGGCTACACCTTC	CASSRRVEDHYGYTF	-	TRBJ1-2	TRBV3-1/TRBV3-2	-
TGCGCCAGCAGCTCCACAGGGGCGGATTCACCCCTCCACTTT	CASSSTGADSPLHF	few	TRBJ1-6	TRBV5-1	TRBD1
TGTGCCAGCAGCCCCCCAGGGGACGCTGAAGCTTTCTTT	CASSPPGDAEAFF	-	TRBJ1-1	TRBV3-1/TRBV3-2	-
TGTGCCAGCACCGCGGACAGGGACAGAGAAAAACTGTTTTTT	CASTADRDREKLFF	-	TRBJ1-4	TRBV3-1/TRBV3-2	TRBD1
TGTGCCAGCTCACGACAGGGGGCCAATAATTCACCCCTCCACTTT	CASSRQGANNSPLHF	few	TRBJ1-6	TRBV18	TRBD1
TGCGCCAGCAGCTTGGTCGGCGGCGGGAACACTGAAGCTTTCTTT	CASSLVGGGNTEAFF	-	TRBJ1-1	TRBV5-1	-
TGTGCCAGTAGTATCAGAGGGGGAAGCAATCAGCCCCAGCATTTT	CASSIRGGSNQPQHF	-	TRBJ1-5	TRBV19	-
TGTGCCAGCAGCCAATTCCCCGGCAATCAGCCCCAGCATTTT	CASSQFPGNQPQHF	-	TRBJ1-5	TRBV3-1/TRBV3-2	-
TGTGCCAGCAGTGAACTTAGCTCCTACGAGCAGTACTTC	CASSELSSYEQYF	-	TRBJ2-7	TRBV6-1	-
TGTGCCAGCAGCCAAGGACAGTCCAGTGAAAAACTGTTTTTT	CASSQGQSSEKLFF	-	TRBJ1-4	TRBV7-9	-
TGCGCCAGCAGCCAGAGAGTTTTTACGGGGGAGACCCAGTACTTC	CASSQRVFTGETQYF	-	TRBJ2-5	TRBV4-1	-
TGTGCCAGCAGTCCCCGTGATGGCTACACCTTC	CASSPRDGYTF	-	TRBJ1-2	TRBV6-5	-
TGTGCCAGCAGCCAGAAACAGGAGACCTTTTATAATTCACCCCTCCACTTT	CASSQKQETFYNSPLHF	-	TRBJ1-6	TRBV13	-
TGTGCCAGCAGCTTAACCGGCGGGGGGGCCTCATACGAGCAGTACTTC	CASSLTGGGASYEQYF	-	TRBJ2-7	TRBV7-2	TRBD2
TGTGCAAGTCGTGGAGACTCTGGAAACACCATATATTTT	CASRGDSGNTIYF	-	TRBJ1-3	TRBV12-2	-
TGTGCCAGCACCAACGGGGAGACCCAGTACTTC	CASTNGETQYF	-	TRBJ2-5	TRBV27	-
TGCAGCGCCCTAAGGGGGACCGGGCCTCCGGCCGGTTCACCCCTCCACTTT	CSALRGTGPPAGSPLHF	once	TRBJ1-6	TRBV29-1	-
TGTGCCAGCAGCCCTCCGGGAGCCGAGAATGAAAAACTGTTTTTT	CASSPPGAENEKLFF	-	TRBJ1-4	TRBV7-9	-
TGTGCCAGCAGCCAAGATAGCGGGGGGGCCGACGAGCAGTACTTC	CASSQDSGGADEQYF	-	TRBJ2-7	TRBV4-2	TRBD2
TGTGCCAGCAGTCCCACTACGGCGGGGCAGTACTTC	CASSPTTAGQYF	-	TRBJ2-7	TRBV12-3/TRBV12-4	-
TGTGCCAGCAATGAACCGGTTCAGCCCCAGCATTTT	CASNEPVQPQHF	once	TRBJ1-5	TRBV6-1	-
TGCAGCGTTGGGACTAGCGGAAAAGAGACCCAGTACTTC	CSVGTSGKETQYF	-	TRBJ2-5	TRBV29-1	TRBD2
TGTGCCAGCAGTCGAGGACTAGCGGGGGGTGTCGCAGATACGCAGTATTTT	CASSRGLAGGVADTQYF	-	TRBJ2-3	TRBV6-6	TRBD2
TGTGCCAGCAGGGACCAAACGACAGGGGGGTACGAGCAGTACTTC	CASRDQTTGGYEQYF	-	TRBJ2-7	TRBV6-5	TRBD1
TGCGCCAGCAGCTTGGTCCAGGGTGGTTCACCCCTCCACTTT	CASSLVQGGSPLHF	-	TRBJ1-6	TRBV5-1	-
TGCGCCAGCAGCTTGTATGCAGGGAGGGGCGAGCAGTACTTC	CASSLYAGRGEQYF	-	TRBJ2-7	TRBV5-1	TRBD2
TGTGCCAGCAGTTACATGATGACAGGGGGCTCCGGGGAGCTGTTTTTT	CASSYMMTGGSGELFF	-	TRBJ2-2	TRBV6-6	TRBD1
TGCGCCAGCAGCCAAATGGGGTCTAGCGCCCCAACAGATACGCAGTATTTT	CASSQMGSSAPTDTQYF	-	TRBJ2-3	TRBV4-1	-
TGTGCCAGCAGCCCCGCCGGACAGGGGTCCTACGAGCAGTACTTC	CASSPAGQGSYEQYF	-	TRBJ2-7	TRBV13	TRBD1
TGTGCCAGCAGCTTGTGGCAAGCTAACTATGGCTACACCTTC	CASSLWQANYGYTF	few	TRBJ1-2	TRBV5-5	-
TGTGCCAGCAGCACGGGACAGCCCTACGAGCAGTACTTC	CASSTGQPYEQYF	-	TRBJ2-7	TRBV11-2	TRBD1
TGTGCTACAGGGACGGTGAACACTGAAGCTTTCTTT	CATGTVNTEAFF	-	TRBJ1-1	TRBV12-3/TRBV12-4	-
TGTGCCAGCAGCTTCGGGGGGCCCACAGATACGCAGTATTTT	CASSFGGPTDTQYF	-	TRBJ2-3	TRBV5-4	-
TGCAGCGTTGATTCCCAGGCCCGGATGAACACTGAAGCTTTCTTT	CSVDSQARMNTEAFF	-	TRBJ1-1	TRBV29-1	-
TGCGCCAGCAGCCACAGGGGCGGTAGTAGCAATCAGCCCCAGCATTTT	CASSHRGGSSNQPQHF	-	TRBJ1-5	TRBV4-1	-
TGTGCCAGCAGCCGTACACTAGCGGGGACTTACAATGAGCAGTTCTTC	CASSRTLAGTYNEQFF	-	TRBJ2-1	TRBV3-1/TRBV3-2	TRBD2
TGTGCCAGCAGTCCATCGATCGGGGTGAACACCGGGGAGCTGTTTTTT	CASSPSIGVNTGELFF	-	TRBJ2-2	TRBV6-4	-
TGTGCCAGTGACAGGGAAGGGCTCTACGAGCAGTACTTC	CASDREGLYEQYF	-	TRBJ2-7	TRBV30	TRBD1
TGTGCCAGCAGCGGACAGGTCGGCTCCTACAATGAGCAGTTCTTC	CASSGQVGSYNEQFF	once	TRBJ2-1	TRBV11-2	TRBD1
TGTGCCAGCAGTTACTCCGGGACAGACTACACCTTC	CASSYSGTDYTF	-	TRBJ1-2	TRBV6-5	TRBD1
TGTGCCAGCAGTGAAGCCCCCGCCGCAGGGGGCTATGAAAAACTGTTTTTT	CASSEAPAAGGYEKLFF	-	TRBJ1-4	TRBV6-1	TRBD1